This TCR beta chain was identified during a study of blood T cell repertoires in COVID-19. Study information: COVID-19 samples, acute and convalescent, were from the United States, Italy and Spain.

Authors' data handling: Amplification of reference gene primers was used by the study to estimate nucleated cell counts. Using immunoSEQ multiplex PCR, the repertoire was profiled, and TCRdb retains in-frame clones only, with some absent. That table supplies the V and J calls and clone size; D and trimming were determined from the DNA. The sample includes roughly 90,000 clones, roughly 89% of them seen just once. A single count supports this clone. The CDR3 spans 16 residues. The sequence was obtained from a middle-aged man with acute or convalescent COVID-19. Sequencing was done on a sample of peripheral blood. The chain is built from TRBV1 and TRBJ2-1; the tabulated D call, TRBD2, remains unverified against the DNA. TRBV1 is classified as a pseudogene. CDR3 sequence: CTSSQVLPLSYNEQFF. CDR3 nucleotide sequence: TGCACCAGCAGCCAAGTCCTACCCCTCTCCTACAATGAGCAGTTCTTC.